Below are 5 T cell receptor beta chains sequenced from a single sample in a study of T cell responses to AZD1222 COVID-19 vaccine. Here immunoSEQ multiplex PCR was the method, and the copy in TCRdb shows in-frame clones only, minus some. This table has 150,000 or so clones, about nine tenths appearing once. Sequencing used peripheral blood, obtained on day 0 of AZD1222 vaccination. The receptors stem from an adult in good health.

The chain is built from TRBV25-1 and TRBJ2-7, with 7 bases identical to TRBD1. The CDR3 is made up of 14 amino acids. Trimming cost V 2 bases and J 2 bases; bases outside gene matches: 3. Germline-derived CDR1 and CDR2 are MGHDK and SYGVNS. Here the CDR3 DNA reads TGTGCCAGCAGTGAACCGGACAGGACCTACGAGCAGTACTTC. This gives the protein CASSEPDRTYEQYF.

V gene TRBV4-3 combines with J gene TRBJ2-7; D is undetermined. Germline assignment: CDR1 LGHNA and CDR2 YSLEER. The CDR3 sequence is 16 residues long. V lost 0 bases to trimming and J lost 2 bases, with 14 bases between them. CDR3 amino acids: CASSQDYFPLAYEQYF. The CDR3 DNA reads TGCGCCAGCAGCCAAGATTACTTCCCACTTGCCTACGAGCAGTACTTC.

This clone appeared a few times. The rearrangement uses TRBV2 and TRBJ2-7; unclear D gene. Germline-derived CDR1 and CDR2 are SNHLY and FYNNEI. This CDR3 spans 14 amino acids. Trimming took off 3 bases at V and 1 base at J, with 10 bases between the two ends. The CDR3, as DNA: TGTGCCAGCAGTGATTACAGACCTTCCTACGAGCAGTACTTC. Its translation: CASSDYRPSYEQYF. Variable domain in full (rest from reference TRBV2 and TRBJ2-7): EPEVTQTPSHQVTQMGQEVILRCVPISNHLYFYWYRQILGQKVEFLVSFYNNEISEKSEIFDDQFSVERPDGSNFTLKIRSTKLEDSAMYFCASSDYRPSYEQYFGPGTRLTVT.

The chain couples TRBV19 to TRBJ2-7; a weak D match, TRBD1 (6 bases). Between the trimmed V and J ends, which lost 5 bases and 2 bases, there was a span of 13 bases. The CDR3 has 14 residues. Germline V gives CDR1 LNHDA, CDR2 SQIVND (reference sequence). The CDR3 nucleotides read TGTGCCAGTAGTGCTACCAGGGGCCCCTACGAGCAGTACTTC. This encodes CASSATRGPYEQYF.

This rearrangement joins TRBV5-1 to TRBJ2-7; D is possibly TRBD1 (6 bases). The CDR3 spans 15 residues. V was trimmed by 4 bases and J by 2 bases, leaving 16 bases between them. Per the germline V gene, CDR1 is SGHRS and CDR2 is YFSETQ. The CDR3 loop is CASSPNLQGTYEQYF. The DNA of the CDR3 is TGCGCCAGCAGCCCCAACCTACAGGGCACCTACGAGCAGTACTTC. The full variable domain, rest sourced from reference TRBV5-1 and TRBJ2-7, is KAGVTQTPRYLIKTRGQQVTLSCSPISGHRSVSWYQQTPGQGLQFLFEYFSETQRNKGNFPGRFSGRQFSNSRSEMNVSTLELGDSALYLCASSPNLQGTYEQYFGPGTRLTVT.